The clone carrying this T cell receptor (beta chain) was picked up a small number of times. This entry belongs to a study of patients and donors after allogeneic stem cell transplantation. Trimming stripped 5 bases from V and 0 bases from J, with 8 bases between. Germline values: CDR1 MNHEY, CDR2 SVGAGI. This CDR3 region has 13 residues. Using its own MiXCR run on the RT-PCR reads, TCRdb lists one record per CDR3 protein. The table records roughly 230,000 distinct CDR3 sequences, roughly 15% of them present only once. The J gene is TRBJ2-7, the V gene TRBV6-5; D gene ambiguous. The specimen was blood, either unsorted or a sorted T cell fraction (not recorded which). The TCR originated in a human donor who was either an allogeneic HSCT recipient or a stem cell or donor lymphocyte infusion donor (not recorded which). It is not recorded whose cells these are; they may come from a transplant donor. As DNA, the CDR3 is TGTGCCAGCAGTGTCTCGAGCTCCTACGAGCAGTACTTC. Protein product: CASSVSSSYEQYF.